This T cell receptor beta chain was identified during a study of shared clonotypes between healthy human individuals. Findings of the study overall: Clonotype sharing among donors was expected to depend on sequencing depth. In this cohort, only blood was sampled, and tissue repertoires likely differ.

In germline, CDR1 is SGHDT, CDR2 YYEEEE. CDR3 length: 14 residues. J lost 2 bases, V lost 3 bases, and 4 bases had no gene match. As to this clone: Its antigen is unknown.

Terminally differentiated effector memory CD45RA+ cells were excluded from the naive CD8 cells, which were CD45RO-negative and positively selected for CCR7. The protocol was immunoSEQ multiplex PCR, while the TCRdb copy is restricted to in-frame clones and leaves out a portion. The data hold about 590,000 clones, with 95% to 96% observed a single time. The receptor was derived from a woman aged 30 to 39 in good health. What was sequenced was naive CD8+ T cells sorted from blood. The genes are TRBV5-6 and TRBJ2-7; 8 bases agree with TRBD1. The DNA for the CDR3 is TGTGCCAGCAGCTGGGACAGGAATCCCTACGAGCAGTACTTC. It encodes CASSWDRNPYEQYF.